This T cell receptor (beta chain) was captured in a study of CD8+ T cells in alopecia areata. The study's findings and limits: Lesional tissue from the scalp (especially in alopecia totalis/universalis) showed higher clonality than normal scalp.

Note on this clone: Antigen: not known. Gene and germline names: mouse. With the read ending 4 residues before the CDR3 end, the germline J gene is used to fill in that end. The sample carries other DNA sequences with the same CDR3.

Sorting of pooled cutaneous lymph node cells used CD4, CD8alpha, NKG2D, NKG2ACE and other markers. V lost 1 base and J lost 0, with 5 bases in between. From germline, CDR1 is NSQYPW and CDR2 LRSPGD (reference sequence). This CDR3 contains 14 residues. Extracted RNA was reverse transcribed into cDNA, the sequencing template. This table comes from immunoSEQ multiplex PCR, and its TCRdb copy is limited to in-frame clones, with some not included. The sample holds approximately 280,000 clones, and no clone turns up only once. Sequenced: CD4+ T cells sorted from a lymph node. The rearrangement uses TRBV1 and TRBJ2-3; maybe TRBD2 (5 bases). This clonotype was sampled from a C3H/HeJ mouse with alopecia areata. The strain's MHC: H2-k. The CDR3 loop reads CTCSAGTSAETLYF. The DNA read from the CDR3 is TGCACCTGCAGTGCAGGGACTAGTGCAGAA.